This is a list of T cell receptor beta chains from one sample in a study of T-cell memory formation after mild COVID-19. TCRdb fed the 5' RACE reads into MiXCR, producing one record per CDR3 protein. Here the sample spans under 650,000 distinct CDR3 sequences, roughly 18% being singletons. The sequenced material came from PBMCs or a T cell subset sorted from them (not recorded which). The receptors were gathered from an adult woman who had mild COVID-19 (a few samples of this study predate the infection). Cell type and time point are not known. Both conserved end residues are part of each CDR3. A D gene is named only where the DNA matches it firmly. Where a row states a size, it is once, few, many or the class of an expanded clone; other rows omit it.

d_gene | abundance | j_gene | v_gene | CDR3aa | CDR3nt
NA | few | TRBJ2-6 | TRBV11-2 | CASSPIYSGANVLTF | TGTGCCAGCAGCCCGATCTACTCTGGGGCCAACGTCCTGACTTTC
NA | NA | TRBJ2-7 | TRBV11-3 | CASSSTTSIYEQYF | TGTGCCAGCAGCTCAACTACTAGCATCTACGAGCAGTACTTC
NA | NA | TRBJ1-1 | TRBV18 | CASSPLDRPEAFF | TGTGCCAGCTCACCATTGGACCGACCTGAAGCTTTCTTT
TRBD2 | NA | TRBJ2-7 | TRBV24-1 | CATSDSTSGGYEQYF | TGTGCCACCAGTGACTCGACTAGCGGGGGTTACGAGCAGTACTTC
TRBD2 | once | TRBJ2-1 | TRBV6-6 | CASSYSSAGGAYNEQFF | TGTGCCAGCAGTTACTCTTCTGCGGGAGGCGCCTACAATGAGCAGTTCTTC
NA | few | TRBJ2-1 | TRBV7-3 | CASSSDPNEQFF | TGTGCCAGCAGCTCGGACCCCAATGAGCAGTTCTTC
NA | many | TRBJ1-1 | TRBV5-1 | CASSSAGARNTEAFF | TGCGCCAGCAGCTCGGCAGGGGCGAGGAACACTGAAGCTTTCTTT
TRBD2 | NA | TRBJ2-2 | TRBV9 | CASSPTSGGAGGELFF | TGTGCCAGCAGCCCGACTAGCGGGGGGGCTGGCGGGGAGCTGTTTTTT
NA | NA | TRBJ1-2 | TRBV4-3 | CASSQVIADSYGYTF | TGCGCCAGCAGCCAAGTAATCGCAGATTCCTATGGCTACACCTTC
NA | few | TRBJ1-2 | TRBV10-3 | CAISGVGNYGYTF | TGTGCCATCAGTGGAGTAGGAAACTATGGCTACACCTTC
TRBD2 | NA | TRBJ2-1 | TRBV24-1 | CATSDALAGEINEQFF | TGTGCCACCAGTGACGCTTTAGCGGGGGAGATCAATGAGCAGTTCTTC
NA | NA | TRBJ1-1 | TRBV3-1 | CASSLKTHGEGTEAFF | TGTGCCAGCAGCCTAAAGACCCACGGGGAGGGCACTGAAGCTTTCTTT
TRBD2 | few | TRBJ2-1 | TRBV24-1 | CATNPGLAGGNEQFF | TGTGCCACCAACCCGGGACTAGCGGGAGGCAATGAGCAGTTCTTC
NA | few | TRBJ1-2 | TRBV10-3 | CAISGGTVDGYTF | TGTGCCATCAGTGGTGGGACTGTAGATGGCTACACCTTC
NA | NA | TRBJ2-7 | TRBV11-2 | CASSLDLRNRNSYEQYF | TGTGCCAGCAGCTTAGATCTCAGAAACAGGAACTCCTACGAGCAGTACTTC
TRBD1 | NA | TRBJ2-1 | TRBV20-1 | CSAPDRGDNEQFF | TGCAGTGCTCCGGACAGGGGAGACAATGAGCAGTTCTTC
NA | few | TRBJ2-1 | TRBV11-3 | CASSSLVPEQFF | TGTGCCAGCAGCTCACTAGTCCCTGAGCAGTTCTTC
NA | NA | TRBJ1-5 | TRBV7-9 | CASSPGALGSNQPQHF | TGTGCCAGCAGCCCCGGGGCTCTAGGGAGCAATCAGCCCCAGCATTTT